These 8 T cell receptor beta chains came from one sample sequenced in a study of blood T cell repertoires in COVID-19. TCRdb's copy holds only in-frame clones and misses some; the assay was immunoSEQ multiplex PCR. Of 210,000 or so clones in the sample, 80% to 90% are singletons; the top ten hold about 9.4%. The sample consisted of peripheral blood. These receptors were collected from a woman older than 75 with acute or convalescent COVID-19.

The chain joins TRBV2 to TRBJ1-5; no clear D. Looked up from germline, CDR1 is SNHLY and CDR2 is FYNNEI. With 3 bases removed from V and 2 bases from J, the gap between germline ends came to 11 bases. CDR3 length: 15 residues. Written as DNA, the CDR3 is TGTGCCAGCAGTGACCGCGGAACGGGCAATCAGCCCCAGCATTTT. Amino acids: CASSDRGTGNQPQHF.

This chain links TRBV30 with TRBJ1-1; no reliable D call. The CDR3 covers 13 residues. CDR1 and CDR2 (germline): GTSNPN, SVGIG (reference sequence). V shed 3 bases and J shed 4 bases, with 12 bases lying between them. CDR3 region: CAWSGLRGTEAFF. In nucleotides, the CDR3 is TGTGCCTGGAGCGGGCTCCGGGGCACTGAAGCTTTCTTT.

CDR3 DNA sequence: TGTGCCAGCAGCTTATTGCGGACAGAGCTGAACACTGAAGCTTTCTTT. This codes for CASSLLRTELNTEAFF. The chain couples TRBV7-8 to TRBJ1-1, with D perhaps matching TRBD1 (6 bases). V was clipped by 2 bases and J by 0 bases, with 13 bases between them. From germline, CDR1 is SGHVS and CDR2 FQNEAQ. The CDR3 extends over 16 amino acids.

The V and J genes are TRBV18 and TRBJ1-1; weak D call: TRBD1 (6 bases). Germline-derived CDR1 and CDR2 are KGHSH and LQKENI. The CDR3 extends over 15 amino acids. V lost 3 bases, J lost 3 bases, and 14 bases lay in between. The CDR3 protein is CASSPSTGYDTEAFF. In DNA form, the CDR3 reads TGTGCCAGCTCACCTTCGACAGGATATGACACTGAAGCTTTCTTT.

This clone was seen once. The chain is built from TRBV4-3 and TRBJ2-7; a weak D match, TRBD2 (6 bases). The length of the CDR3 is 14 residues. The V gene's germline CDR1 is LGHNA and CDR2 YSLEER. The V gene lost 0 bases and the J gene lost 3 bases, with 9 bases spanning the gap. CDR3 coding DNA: TGCGCCAGCAGCCAAGATCTAGCGAGCTACGAGCAGTACTTC. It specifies CASSQDLASYEQYF.

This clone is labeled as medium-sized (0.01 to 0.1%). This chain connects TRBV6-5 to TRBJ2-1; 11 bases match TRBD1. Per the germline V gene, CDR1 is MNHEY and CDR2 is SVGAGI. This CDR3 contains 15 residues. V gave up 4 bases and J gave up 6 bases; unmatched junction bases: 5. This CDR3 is CASSSPGQGVNEQFF. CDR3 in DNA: TGTGCCAGCAGTTCCCCGGGACAGGGGGTCAATGAGCAGTTCTTC.

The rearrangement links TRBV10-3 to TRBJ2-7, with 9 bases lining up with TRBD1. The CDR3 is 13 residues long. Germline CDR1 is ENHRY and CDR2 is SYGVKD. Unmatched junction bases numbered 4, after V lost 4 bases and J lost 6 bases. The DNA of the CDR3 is TGTGCCATCAGTGGGGACAGGGTGGGCGAGCAGTACTTC. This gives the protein CAISGDRVGEQYF.

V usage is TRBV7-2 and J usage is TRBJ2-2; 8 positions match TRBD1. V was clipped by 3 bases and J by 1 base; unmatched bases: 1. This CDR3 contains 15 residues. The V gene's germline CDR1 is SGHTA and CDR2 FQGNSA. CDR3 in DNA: TGTGCCAGCAGCTTCGGACAGGGGAACACCGGGGAGCTGTTTTTT. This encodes CASSFGQGNTGELFF.